These 26 T cell receptor beta chains were all obtained from the same sample, sequenced in a study of blood T cell repertoires in COVID-19. The data were produced by immunoSEQ multiplex PCR, yet TCRdb's version contains in-frame clones alone and is incomplete. The data contain roughly 120,000 clones, more than 75% of them singletons. The specimen was peripheral blood. These receptors were taken from a man in his sixties with COVID-19, enrolled during active disease.

The J gene is TRBJ1-4, the V gene TRBV3-1 (or the pseudogene TRBV3-2); no clear D. Germline CDR1 is LGHDT and CDR2 is YNNKEL (reference sequence). V lost 0 bases and J lost 5, with 4 bases in between. This CDR3 has 13 amino acids. The CDR3 is CASSQDQNEKLFF. The CDR3 DNA is TGTGCCAGCAGCCAAGACCAGAATGAAAAACTGTTTTTT.

This clone was seen a few times. This chain joins TRBV6-5 and TRBJ1-6; D is uncertain. The CDR3 runs 12 residues. With 2 bases removed from V and 7 bases from J, the gap between germline ends came to 3 bases. Germline CDR1 and CDR2: MNHEY and SVGAGI. The CDR3 region is CASSYQNSPLHF. CDR3 coding DNA: TGTGCCAGCAGTTACCAGAATTCACCCCTCCACTTT.

The chain is built from TRBV2 and TRBJ2-5, with 10 bases fitting TRBD2. Germline V gene sequence: CDR1 SNHLY, CDR2 FYNNEI. V was pared by 7 bases and J by 5 bases, with 1 base of the junction left unmatched. The CDR3 is made up of 12 amino acids. The DNA of the CDR3 is TGTGCCAGCAAGCGGGAGGGCGAGACCCAGTACTTC. Its protein product is CASKREGETQYF.

This chain joins TRBV7-3 and TRBJ1-2, with 12 bases fitting TRBD1. This CDR3 is built from 16 residues. The J segment lost 6 bases and the V segment lost 0 bases, leaving 5 bases of the junction unmatched. Per the germline V gene, CDR1 is SGHTA and CDR2 is FQGTGA. The DNA for the CDR3 is TGTGCCAGCAGCTTAACGGGTGGGGACAGGGGGCATGGCTACACCTTC. Protein: CASSLTGGDRGHGYTF.

This chain joins TRBV25-1 and TRBJ2-4; D gene unclear. V was pared by 1 base and J by 0 bases, with 10 bases between. Germline lookup yields CDR1 MGHDK and CDR2 SYGVNS. The length of the CDR3 is 16 residues. Here the CDR3 DNA reads TGTGCCAGCAGTGAATCTGAGGAACTAGCCAAAAACATTCAGTACTTC. Protein product: CASSESEELAKNIQYF.

This chain connects TRBV4-1 to TRBJ1-2, with D maybe TRBD1 (6 bases). Germline CDR1 reads MGHRA; CDR2 reads YSYEKL. The CDR3 length is 15 residues. The V and J ends lost 8 bases and 2 bases respectively, with 18 bases between them. The CDR3 sequence: CASGGPGDMNYGYTF. In nucleotides, the CDR3 is TGCGCCAGCGGGGGCCCAGGGGACATGAACTATGGCTACACCTTC.

This sequence joins TRBV5-1 and TRBJ2-6; D is ambiguous. Trimming left V 0 bases short and J 2 bases short, with 9 bases between. The CDR3 is 16 residues long. The germline V gene encodes CDR1 SGHRS and CDR2 YFSETQ. The CDR3 DNA reads TGCGCCAGCAGCTTGGTAGCAGAAACTGGGGCCAACGTCCTGACTTTC. Translation: CASSLVAETGANVLTF.

In regard to this clone: Additional DNA sequences in this sample encode the identical CDR3. V usage is TRBV11-2 and J usage is TRBJ2-1; TRBD2 aligns across 16 bases. Germline V gene lookup returns CDR1 SGHAT and CDR2 FQNNGV. The CDR3 sequence is 16 residues long. The J segment lost 7 bases and the V segment lost 2 bases, leaving 2 bases of the junction unmatched. CDR3 in amino acids: CASSLMGLAGGNEQFF. The CDR3 DNA is TGTGCCAGCAGCTTAATGGGACTAGCGGGAGGGAATGAGCAGTTCTTC.

This clone was counted a single time. The rearrangement joins TRBV19 to TRBJ1-1, with D tentatively TRBD1 (6 bases). This CDR3 comprises 14 residues. CDR1 and CDR2 from the germline V gene are LNHDA and SQIVND (reference sequence). Trimming took 2 bases from V and 2 from J, leaving 9 bases between them. DNA for the CDR3: TGTGCCAGTAGTATAAGGGGACATAACACTGAAGCTTTCTTT. This encodes CASSIRGHNTEAFF.

This chain links TRBV6-6 with TRBJ2-6; D perhaps matches TRBD1 (5 bases). V was trimmed by 6 bases and J by 0 bases, leaving 27 bases between them. Germline V gene data show CDR1 as MNHNY and CDR2 as SVGAGI (reference sequence). The CDR3 totals 21 residues. The CDR3 nucleotides read TGTGCCAGCAGCTTACTGGGGCTTCGATTAACCCTTCGCTCTGGGGCCAACGTCCTGACTTTC. Its protein is CASSLLGLRLTLRSGANVLTF.

The chain links TRBV3-1 (or the pseudogene TRBV3-2) to TRBJ2-7, with D perhaps matching TRBD2 (5 bases). Germline-derived CDR1 and CDR2 are LGHDT and YNNKEL (reference sequence). This CDR3 region has 13 residues. The germline V and J ends were trimmed by 0 bases and 10 bases, with 13 bases remaining between them. The CDR3 loop reads CASSQDYEREQYF. CDR3 DNA: TGTGCCAGCAGCCAAGATTATGAGAGGGAACAGTACTTC.

The rearrangement links TRBV10-2 to TRBJ2-2; TRBD2 aligns across 9 bases. CDR3 length: 16 residues. J lost 1 base, V lost 2 bases, and 2 bases had no gene match. In germline, CDR1 is WSHSY, CDR2 SAAADI. CDR3 residues: CASSEGAGGNTGELFF. The CDR3 nucleotides read TGCGCCAGCAGTGAGGGAGCGGGAGGGAACACCGGGGAGCTGTTTTTT.

The chain has TRBV7-9 and TRBJ2-1; D perhaps matches TRBD2 (6 bases). Germline values: CDR1 SEHNR, CDR2 FQNEAQ (reference sequence). The CDR3 is made up of 17 amino acids. V was clipped by 5 bases and J by 4 bases, with 21 bases between them. This chain's CDR3 is CASSPNSGLPKYNEQFF. The CDR3 DNA is TGTGCCAGCAGCCCCAACTCGGGACTCCCGAAATACAATGAGCAGTTCTTC.

The rearrangement uses TRBV29-1 and TRBJ2-7; 8 bases agree with TRBD2. V gave up 5 bases and J gave up 0 bases; unmatched junction bases: 9. CDR1 and CDR2 (germline): SQVTM, ANQGSEA. This CDR3 spans 15 amino acids. CDR3 sequence: CSVQNLAGGSYEQYF. Here the CDR3 DNA reads TGCAGCGTTCAAAATTTGGCGGGAGGCTCCTACGAGCAGTACTTC.

The V and J genes are TRBV6-2 or TRBV6-3 and TRBJ1-2; unclear D gene. The CDR3 extends over 15 amino acids. Germline V gene sequence: CDR1 MNHEY, CDR2 SVGEGT. Trimming shortened V by 2 bases and J by 1 base, and 11 bases separated the two germline ends. The CDR3 loop reads CASSYEREGNYGYTF. The CDR3 bases are TGTGCCAGCAGTTACGAGCGGGAGGGTAACTATGGCTACACCTTC.

The J gene is TRBJ2-3, the V gene TRBV19; D is possibly TRBD1 (5 bases). This CDR3 is built from 13 residues. Germline CDR1 LNHDA, CDR2 SQIVND (reference sequence). Trimming cost V 3 bases and J 4 bases, with 8 bases left between them. CDR3 sequence reads: CASSILGADTQYF. CDR3 sequence (DNA): TGTGCCAGTAGTATTCTAGGGGCAGATACGCAGTATTTT.

The chain employs TRBV12-3 or TRBV12-4 and TRBJ2-2, with D possibly TRBD1 on 6 matching bases. The CDR3 is 13 amino acids. Trimming took 7 bases from V and 5 from J, leaving 11 bases between them. The CDR3 is CASTGADTGELFF. CDR3 nucleotides: TGTGCCAGCACAGGGGCGGATACCGGGGAGCTGTTTTTT.

This chain joins TRBV18 and TRBJ2-7, with D tentatively TRBD1 (6 bases). The CDR3 is made up of 15 amino acids. CDR1 and CDR2 from the germline V gene are KGHSH and LQKENI. V dropped 3 bases and J dropped 2 bases, with 14 bases sitting between them. The CDR3 DNA reads as TGTGCCAGCTCACCGGCCGGGACAAACCCCTACGAGCAGTACTTC. This sequence encodes CASSPAGTNPYEQYF.

This chain links TRBV5-1 with TRBJ2-3; a weak D match, TRBD2 (6 bases). The CDR3 loop spans 14 amino acids. The germline V gene has CDR1 SGHRS and CDR2 YFSETQ. Trimming removed 4 bases from V and 6 bases from J, with 15 bases in between. This CDR3 is CASSPDSAGDTQYF. The CDR3 coding sequence is TGCGCCAGCAGCCCGGACTCCGCGGGGGATACGCAGTATTTT.

The chain recombines TRBV2 with TRBJ1-2; D unresolved. V dropped 4 bases and J dropped 6 bases, with 9 bases sitting between them. Germline V gene lookup returns CDR1 SNHLY and CDR2 FYNNEI. The CDR3 runs 12 residues. The CDR3 region has the DNA TGTGCCAGCAGTGGGTTTTCGGATGGCTACACCTTC. Translating it yields CASSGFSDGYTF.

V and J are TRBV27 and TRBJ2-5; 11 bases agree with TRBD1. Germline trimming cut 6 bases from V and 7 bases from J; bases unmatched to any gene: 7. The CDR3 is made up of 14 amino acids. Germline-derived CDR1 and CDR2 are MNHEY and SMNVEV (reference sequence). The CDR3 region has the DNA TGTGCCAGCAGAGGACAGGGGGCGGTAGTGACCCAGTACTTC. It specifies CASRGQGAVVTQYF.

The rearrangement links TRBV12-5 to TRBJ2-3, with 7 bases fitting TRBD1. Per germline, CDR1 LGHNT and CDR2 FRNRAP. This CDR3 region has 13 residues. The V segment lost 7 bases and the J segment 2 bases; nucleotides outside the gene matches: 3. This chain's CDR3 is CASVGTVTDTQYF. CDR3 DNA sequence: TGTGCTAGTGTGGGGACAGTCACAGATACGCAGTATTTT.

The chain employs TRBV7-2 and TRBJ2-7; possible D gene TRBD1, 5 bases. Germline CDR1 and CDR2: SGHTA and FQGNSA. The CDR3 consists of 15 residues. V lost 0 bases to trimming and J lost 3 bases, with 12 bases between them. CDR3 DNA sequence: TGTGCCAGCAGCTTAGCGTGGGGCTACGGCTACGAGCAGTACTTC. It codes for CASSLAWGYGYEQYF.

CDR3 nucleotide sequence: TGTGCCAGCACCTTCGACAGGGTTAACAATGAGCAGTTCTTC. As protein: CASTFDRVNNEQFF. V usage is TRBV2 and J usage is TRBJ2-1, with 7 bases aligning to TRBD1. The CDR3 has 14 residues. Germline assignment: CDR1 SNHLY and CDR2 FYNNEI. Losses at the gene ends were 7 bases for V and 5 bases for J; bases not matched to a gene: 8.

CDR3 bases: TGTGCCAGCAGCTCTTGGACAGAGAACACTGAAGCTTTCTTT. Translated, it gives CASSSWTENTEAFF. V and J are TRBV11-3 and TRBJ1-1; maybe TRBD1 (6 bases). The germline V gene has CDR1 SGHNT and CDR2 YENEEA. The CDR3 covers 14 residues. The V and J ends lost 4 bases and 1 base respectively, with 10 bases between them.

The chain employs TRBV7-9 and TRBJ2-3, with 7 bases aligning to TRBD1. Germline assignment: CDR1 SEHNR and CDR2 FQNEAQ (reference sequence). The CDR3 contains 13 residues. The V gene end was trimmed by 7 bases and the J gene end by 4 bases; junction bases not matched to a gene: 5. DNA for the CDR3: TGTGCCAGCAATCGACAGGGCGCAGATACGCAGTATTTT. This gives the protein CASNRQGADTQYF.